In its sample, the clone carrying this T cell receptor (beta chain) was seen once. Method: immunoSEQ multiplex PCR; TCRdb's copy keeps in-frame clones and lacks some. The data hold 150,000 to 200,000 clones, with 80% to 95% observed a single time. The data originate from a study of T cell responses to AZD1222 COVID-19 vaccine. Study as a whole: Pooling was applied to second doses at about 4 or about 12 weeks.

Trimming took 8 bases from V and 0 from J, leaving 13 bases between them. Germline lookup yields CDR1 MNHGY and CDR2 SAAAGT. The CDR3 is made up of 15 amino acids. This sequence was found in an adult in good health. The V call is TRBV6-8, the J call TRBJ1-4; D not resolved. The starting material was peripheral blood, obtained on day 0 of AZD1222 vaccination. This CDR3 reads CASVNTGSTNEKLFF. The CDR3 region has the DNA TGTGCCAGCGTTAACACGGGGTCAACTAATGAAAAACTGTTTTTT.